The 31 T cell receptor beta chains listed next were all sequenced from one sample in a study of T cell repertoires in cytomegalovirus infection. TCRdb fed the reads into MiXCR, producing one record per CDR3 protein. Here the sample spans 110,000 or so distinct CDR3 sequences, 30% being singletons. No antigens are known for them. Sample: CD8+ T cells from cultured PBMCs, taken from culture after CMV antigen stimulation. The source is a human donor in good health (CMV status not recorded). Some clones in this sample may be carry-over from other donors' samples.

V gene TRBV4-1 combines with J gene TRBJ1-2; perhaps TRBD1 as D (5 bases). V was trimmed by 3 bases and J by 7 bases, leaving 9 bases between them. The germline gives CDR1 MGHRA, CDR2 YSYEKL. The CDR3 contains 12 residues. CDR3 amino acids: CASSHRGGGYTF. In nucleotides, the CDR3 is TGCGCCAGCAGCCATCGTGGGGGTGGCTACACCTTC.

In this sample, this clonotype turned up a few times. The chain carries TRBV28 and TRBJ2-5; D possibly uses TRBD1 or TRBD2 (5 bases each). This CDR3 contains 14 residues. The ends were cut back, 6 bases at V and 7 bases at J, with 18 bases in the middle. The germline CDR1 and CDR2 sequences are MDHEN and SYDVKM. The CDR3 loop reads CASRYGTVDATQYF. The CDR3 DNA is TGTGCCAGCAGATACGGGACGGTAGATGCGACCCAGTACTTC.

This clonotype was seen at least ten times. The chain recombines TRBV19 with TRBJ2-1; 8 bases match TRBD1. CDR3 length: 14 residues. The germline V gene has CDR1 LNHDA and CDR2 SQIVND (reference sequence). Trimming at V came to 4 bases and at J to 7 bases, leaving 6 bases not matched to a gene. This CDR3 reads CASSTNRGWNEQFF. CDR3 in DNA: TGTGCCAGTAGTACGAACAGGGGGTGGAATGAGCAGTTCTTC.

The CDR3 nucleotides are TGTGCCAGCAGCTTAGAGGGCAGGGGGACCTCCGGTACGCAGTATTTT. It encodes CASSLEGRGTSGTQYF. This chain links TRBV7-6 with TRBJ2-3, with TRBD1 matching 7 bases. From germline, CDR1 is SGHVS and CDR2 FNYEAQ. This CDR3 spans 16 amino acids. V trimming: 1 base; J trimming: 8 bases; junction bases outside the gene matches: 12.

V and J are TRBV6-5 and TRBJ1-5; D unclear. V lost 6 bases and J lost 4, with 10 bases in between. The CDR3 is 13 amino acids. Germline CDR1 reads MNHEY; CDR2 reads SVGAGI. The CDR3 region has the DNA TGTGCCAGCAGATACAGAGTTAATCAGCCCCAGCATTTT. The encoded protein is CASRYRVNQPQHF.

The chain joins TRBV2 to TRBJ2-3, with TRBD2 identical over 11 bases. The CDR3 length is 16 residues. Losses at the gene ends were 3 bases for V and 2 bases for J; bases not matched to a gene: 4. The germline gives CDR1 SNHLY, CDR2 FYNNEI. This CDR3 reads CASSDLAGGFTDTQYF. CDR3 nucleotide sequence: TGTGCCAGCAGTGACTTAGCGGGGGGGTTCACAGATACGCAGTATTTT. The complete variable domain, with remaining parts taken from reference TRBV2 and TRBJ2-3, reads EPEVTQTPSHQVTQMGQEVILRCVPISNHLYFYWYRQILGQKVEFLVSFYNNEISEKSEIFDDQFSVERPDGSNFTLKIRSTKLEDSAMYFCASSDLAGGFTDTQYFGPGTRLTVL.

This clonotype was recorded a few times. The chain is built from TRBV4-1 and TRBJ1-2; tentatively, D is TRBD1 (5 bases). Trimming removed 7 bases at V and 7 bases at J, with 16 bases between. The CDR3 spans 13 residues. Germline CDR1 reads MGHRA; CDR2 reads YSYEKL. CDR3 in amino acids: CASTEMGGGGYTF. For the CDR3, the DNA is TGCGCCAGCACCGAAATGGGGGGAGGTGGCTACACCTTC.

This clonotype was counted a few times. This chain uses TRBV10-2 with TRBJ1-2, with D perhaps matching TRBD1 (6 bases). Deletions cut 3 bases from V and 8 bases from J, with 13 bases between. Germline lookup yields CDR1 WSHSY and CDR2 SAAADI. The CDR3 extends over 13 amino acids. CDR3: CASSDTGLPGYTF. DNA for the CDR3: TGCGCCAGCAGTGATACAGGGCTCCCGGGCTACACCTTC.

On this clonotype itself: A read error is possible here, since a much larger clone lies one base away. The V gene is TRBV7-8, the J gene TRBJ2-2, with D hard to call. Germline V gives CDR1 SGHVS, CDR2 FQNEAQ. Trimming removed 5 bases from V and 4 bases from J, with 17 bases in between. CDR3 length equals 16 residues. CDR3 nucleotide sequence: TGTGCCAGCAGCCACTTGGCCAGGCTGTTCACCGGGGAGCTGTTTTTT. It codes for CASSHLARLFTGELFF.

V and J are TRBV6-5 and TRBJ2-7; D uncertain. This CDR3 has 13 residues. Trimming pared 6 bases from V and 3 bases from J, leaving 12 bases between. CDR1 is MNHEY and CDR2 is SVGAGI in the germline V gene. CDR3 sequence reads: CASRTDLSYEQYF. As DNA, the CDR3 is TGTGCCAGCAGAACCGACCTGAGCTACGAGCAGTACTTC.

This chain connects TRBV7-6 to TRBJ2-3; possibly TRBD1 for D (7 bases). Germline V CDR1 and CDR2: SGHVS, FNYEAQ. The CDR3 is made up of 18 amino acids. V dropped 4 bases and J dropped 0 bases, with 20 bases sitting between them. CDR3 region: CASSSGDSGPASTDTQYF. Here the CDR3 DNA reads TGTGCCAGCAGCTCGGGGGACAGCGGACCCGCTAGCACAGATACGCAGTATTTT.

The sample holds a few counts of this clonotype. CDR3 sequence reads: CASSPNRYNEQFF. CDR3 nucleotide sequence: TGCGCCAGCAGCCCCAATAGGTACAATGAGCAGTTCTTC. The chain links TRBV4-3 to TRBJ2-1; D is ambiguous. The length of the CDR3 is 13 residues. Germline CDR1 and CDR2: LGHNA and YSLEER. Trimming stripped 4 bases from V and 4 bases from J, with 8 bases between.

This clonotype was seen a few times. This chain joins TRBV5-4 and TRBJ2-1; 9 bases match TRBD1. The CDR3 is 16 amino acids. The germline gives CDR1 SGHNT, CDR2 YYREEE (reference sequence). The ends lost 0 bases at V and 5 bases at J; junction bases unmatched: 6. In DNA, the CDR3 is TGTGCCAGCAGCTTGGTGGGACAGGGTATGAACAATGAGCAGTTCTTC. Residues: CASSLVGQGMNNEQFF.

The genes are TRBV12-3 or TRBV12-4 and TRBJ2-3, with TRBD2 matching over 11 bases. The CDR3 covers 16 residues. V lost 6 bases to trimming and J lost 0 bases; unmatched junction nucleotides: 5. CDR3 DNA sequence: TGTGCCAGCAGCCTAGCGGGGGGTCCCAGCACAGATACGCAGTATTTT. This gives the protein CASSLAGGPSTDTQYF.

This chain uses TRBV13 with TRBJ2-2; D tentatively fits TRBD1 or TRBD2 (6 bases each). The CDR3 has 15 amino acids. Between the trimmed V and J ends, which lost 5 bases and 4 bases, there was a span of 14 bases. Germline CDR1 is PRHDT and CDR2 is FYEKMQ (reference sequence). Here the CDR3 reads CASSPSGAGTGELFF. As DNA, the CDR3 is TGTGCCAGCAGCCCTTCGGGGGCAGGCACCGGGGAGCTGTTTTTT.

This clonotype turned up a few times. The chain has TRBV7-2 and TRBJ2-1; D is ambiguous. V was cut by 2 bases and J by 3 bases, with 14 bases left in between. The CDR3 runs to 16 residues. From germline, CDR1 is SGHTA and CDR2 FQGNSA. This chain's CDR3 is CASSLMGLGFYNEQFF. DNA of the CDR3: TGTGCCAGCAGCTTAATGGGGTTGGGATTCTACAATGAGCAGTTCTTC.

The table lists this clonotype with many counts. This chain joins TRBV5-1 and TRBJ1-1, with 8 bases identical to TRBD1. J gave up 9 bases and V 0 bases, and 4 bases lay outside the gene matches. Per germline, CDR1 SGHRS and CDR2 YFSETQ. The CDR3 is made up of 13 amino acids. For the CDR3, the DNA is TGCGCCAGCAGCTTGGAAGGGGACAGGAAAGCTTTCTTT. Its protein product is CASSLEGDRKAFF.

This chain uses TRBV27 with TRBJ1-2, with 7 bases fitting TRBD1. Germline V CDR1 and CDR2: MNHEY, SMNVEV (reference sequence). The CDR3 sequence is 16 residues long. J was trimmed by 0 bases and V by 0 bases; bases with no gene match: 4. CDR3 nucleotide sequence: TGTGCCAGCAGTTTATCGGCGGACAGGACTAACTATGGCTACACCTTC. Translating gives CASSLSADRTNYGYTF.

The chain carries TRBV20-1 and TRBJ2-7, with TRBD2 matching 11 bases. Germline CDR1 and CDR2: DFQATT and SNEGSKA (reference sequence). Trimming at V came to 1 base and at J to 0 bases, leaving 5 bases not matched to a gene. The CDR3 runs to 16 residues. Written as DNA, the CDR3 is TGCAGTGCTAGAGGGGGGACTAGCGGTTTCTCCTACGAGCAGTACTTC. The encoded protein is CSARGGTSGFSYEQYF.

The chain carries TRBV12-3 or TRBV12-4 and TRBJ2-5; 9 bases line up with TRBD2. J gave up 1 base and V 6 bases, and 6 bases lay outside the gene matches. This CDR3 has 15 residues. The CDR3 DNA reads TGTGCCAGCAGCCTGACTAGCGGCGCCCAAGAGACCCAGTACTTC. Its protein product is CASSLTSGAQETQYF.

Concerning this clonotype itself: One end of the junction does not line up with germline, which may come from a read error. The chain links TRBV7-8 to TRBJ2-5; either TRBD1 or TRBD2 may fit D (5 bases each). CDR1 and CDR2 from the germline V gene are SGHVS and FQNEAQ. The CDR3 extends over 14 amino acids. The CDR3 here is CASSLTWDGPPTDF. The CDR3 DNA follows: TGTGCCAGCAGCTTGACGTGGGACGGTCCTCCGACGGACTTC.

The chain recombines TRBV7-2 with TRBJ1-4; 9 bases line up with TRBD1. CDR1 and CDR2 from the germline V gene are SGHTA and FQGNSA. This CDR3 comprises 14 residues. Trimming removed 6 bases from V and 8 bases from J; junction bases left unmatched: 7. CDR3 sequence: CASSRTGAPEKLFF. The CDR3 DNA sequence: TGTGCCAGCAGTCGGACAGGGGCCCCAGAAAAACTGTTTTTT.

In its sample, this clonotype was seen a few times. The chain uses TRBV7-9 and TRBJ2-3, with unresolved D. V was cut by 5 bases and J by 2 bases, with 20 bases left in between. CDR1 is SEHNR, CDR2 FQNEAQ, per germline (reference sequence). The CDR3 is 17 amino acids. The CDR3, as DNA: TGTGCCAGCAGCCCCTTAGCTTACGCTGGATACACAGATACGCAGTATTTT. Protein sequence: CASSPLAYAGYTDTQYF.

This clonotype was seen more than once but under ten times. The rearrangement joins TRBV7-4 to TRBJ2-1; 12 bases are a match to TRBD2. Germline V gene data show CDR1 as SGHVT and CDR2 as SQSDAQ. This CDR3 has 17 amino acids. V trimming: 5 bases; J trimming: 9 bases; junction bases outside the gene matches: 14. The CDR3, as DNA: TGTGCCAGCAGCCCCCCGGGACTAGCGGGCTTTATGGGTGAGCAGTTCTTC. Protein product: CASSPPGLAGFMGEQFF.

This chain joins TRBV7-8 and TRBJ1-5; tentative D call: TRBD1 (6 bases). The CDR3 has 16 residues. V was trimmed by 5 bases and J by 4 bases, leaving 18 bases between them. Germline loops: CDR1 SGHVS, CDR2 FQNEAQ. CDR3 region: CASSPSNLGGNQPQHF. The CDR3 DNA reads TGTGCCAGCAGCCCATCAAATCTAGGGGGGAATCAGCCCCAGCATTTT.

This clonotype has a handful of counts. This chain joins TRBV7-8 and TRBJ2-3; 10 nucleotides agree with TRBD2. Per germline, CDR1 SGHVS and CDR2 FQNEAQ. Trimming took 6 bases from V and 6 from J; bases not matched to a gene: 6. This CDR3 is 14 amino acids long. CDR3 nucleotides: TGTGCCAGCAGGAGCGGGGGGGCCTGGGATACGCAGTATTTT. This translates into CASRSGGAWDTQYF.

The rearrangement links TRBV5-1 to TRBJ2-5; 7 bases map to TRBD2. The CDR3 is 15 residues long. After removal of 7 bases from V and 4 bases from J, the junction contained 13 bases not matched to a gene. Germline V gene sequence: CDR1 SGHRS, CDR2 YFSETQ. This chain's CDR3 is CASGTGGSFRETQYF. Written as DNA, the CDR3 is TGCGCCAGCGGTACCGGGGGGTCCTTTCGAGAGACCCAGTACTTC.

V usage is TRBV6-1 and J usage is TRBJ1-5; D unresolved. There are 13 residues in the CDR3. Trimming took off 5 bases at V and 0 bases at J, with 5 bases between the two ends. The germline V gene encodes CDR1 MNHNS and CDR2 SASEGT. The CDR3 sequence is CASSWSSNQPQHF. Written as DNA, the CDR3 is TGTGCCAGCAGTTGGAGTAGCAATCAGCCCCAGCATTTT.

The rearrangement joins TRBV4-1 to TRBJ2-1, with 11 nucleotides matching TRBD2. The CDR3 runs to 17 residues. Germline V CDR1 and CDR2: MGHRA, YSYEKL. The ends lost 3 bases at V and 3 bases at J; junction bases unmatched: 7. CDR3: CASSQLLAGVLYNEQFF. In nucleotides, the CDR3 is TGCGCCAGCAGCCAGTTACTAGCGGGGGTCCTCTACAATGAGCAGTTCTTC.

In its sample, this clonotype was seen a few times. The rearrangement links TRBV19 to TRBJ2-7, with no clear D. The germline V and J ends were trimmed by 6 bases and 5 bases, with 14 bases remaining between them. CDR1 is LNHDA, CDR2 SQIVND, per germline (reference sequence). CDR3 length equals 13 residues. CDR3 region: CASSPSVEHEQYF. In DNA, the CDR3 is TGTGCCAGTAGCCCTTCAGTGGAACACGAGCAGTACTTC.

CDR3 amino acids: CATESPPYYEQYF. The CDR3 nucleotides are TGTGCCACCGAGTCCCCGCCATACTACGAGCAGTACTTC. The chain employs TRBV25-1 and TRBJ2-7; D uncertain. Per the germline V gene, CDR1 is MGHDK and CDR2 is SYGVNS. This CDR3 contains 13 residues. V was shortened by 10 bases and J by 3 bases, with 16 bases between the two germline ends.